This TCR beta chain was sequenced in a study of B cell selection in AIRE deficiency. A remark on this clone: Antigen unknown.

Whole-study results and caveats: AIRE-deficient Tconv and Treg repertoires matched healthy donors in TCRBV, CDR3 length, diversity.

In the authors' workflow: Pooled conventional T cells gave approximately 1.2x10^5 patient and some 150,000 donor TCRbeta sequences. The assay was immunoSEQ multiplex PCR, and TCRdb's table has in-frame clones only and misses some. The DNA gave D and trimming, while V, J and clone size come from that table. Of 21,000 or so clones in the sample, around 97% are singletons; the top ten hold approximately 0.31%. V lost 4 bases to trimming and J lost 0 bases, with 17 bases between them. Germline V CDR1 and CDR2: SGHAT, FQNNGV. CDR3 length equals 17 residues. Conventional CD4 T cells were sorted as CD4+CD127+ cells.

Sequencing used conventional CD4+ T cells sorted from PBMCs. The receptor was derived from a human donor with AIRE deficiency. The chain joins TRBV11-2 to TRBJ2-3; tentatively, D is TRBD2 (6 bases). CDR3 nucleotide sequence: TGTGCCAGCAGCTGGATTCGGGGTGCGGGGAGCACAGATACGCAGTATTTT. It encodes CASSWIRGAGSTDTQYF.